This T cell receptor (beta chain) was sequenced in a study of tumor and adjacent non-tumor tissue in lung cancer. General observations from the study: Compared with tumor, normal lung showed significantly lower TCR diversity.

RNA was extracted from bulk tissue without any cell sorting. More than 3 cm separated this lung sample from the edge of the tumor. Between August and November 2014, newly diagnosed, chemotherapy-naive lung cancer patients underwent thoracic surgery in China. The germline V gene has CDR1 MNHEY and CDR2 SVGEGT. The CDR3 spans 12 residues. TCRbeta libraries were built with three rounds of nested PCR, modified from ARM-PCR. TCRdb re-called the multiplex PCR reads with MiXCR, one entry per CDR3 protein. Of 110,000 or so distinct CDR3 sequences in the sample, 62% were seen once. Worth noting for this clonotype: As yet, its antigen is unknown. One junction end does not reproduce the germline sequence, and a read error may be involved.

V and J are TRBV6-2 or TRBV6-3 and TRBJ1-5, with D unresolved. The material sequenced was distant non-tumor lung tissue. The TCR was taken from a man in his sixties with non-small cell lung cancer. The CDR3 reads CATQRPNQLQLF. CDR3 in DNA: TGTGCCACCCAAAGACCCAATCAGCTCCAGCTTTTT.